This T cell receptor (beta chain) derives from a study of cytomegalovirus exposure and HLA in healthy donors. Looking at the study overall: A subsequent analysis reported that the roughly 120 validation repertoires were produced on the same platform that had also been used for the roughly 670 first-cohort repertoires. Study-level points and caveats: Subsequent analysis revealed that first-cohort TCR clusters tended to co-occur in the 120 or so validation repertoires. Investigators reported 150 to 200 TCR beta chains as tied to cytomegalovirus.

With 0 bases clipped from V and 1 base from J, the junction kept 11 bases outside the gene matches. The CDR3 has 19 residues. The germline CDR1 and CDR2 sequences are SGHRS and YFSETQ. Only in-frame clones appear in the TCRdb table, and some are missing; sequencing was by immunoSEQ multiplex PCR. The sample records around 350,000 clones, 80% to 90% being singletons. Comment on this clone: Its specificity is not known.

Sequenced sample: PBMCs. This receptor was identified in a woman between 18 and 29 years old in good health and CMV-seronegative. The chain has TRBV5-1 and TRBJ2-3; TRBD1 aligns across 10 bases. This CDR3 is CASSLALVRDRGGTDTQYF. The CDR3 DNA sequence: TGCGCCAGCAGCTTGGCCCTCGTCAGGGACAGGGGTGGCACAGATACGCAGTATTTT.